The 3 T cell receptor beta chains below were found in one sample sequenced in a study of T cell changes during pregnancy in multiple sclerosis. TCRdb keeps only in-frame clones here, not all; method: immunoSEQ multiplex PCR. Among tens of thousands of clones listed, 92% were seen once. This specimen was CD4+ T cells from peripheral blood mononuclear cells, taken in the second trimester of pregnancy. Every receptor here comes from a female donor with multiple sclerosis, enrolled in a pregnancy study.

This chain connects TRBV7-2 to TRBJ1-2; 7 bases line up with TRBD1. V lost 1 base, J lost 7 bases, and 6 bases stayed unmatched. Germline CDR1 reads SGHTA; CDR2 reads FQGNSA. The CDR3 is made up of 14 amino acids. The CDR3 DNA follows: TGTGCCAGCAGCTTAGGGGGGGCAGGGGGTGGCTACACCTTC. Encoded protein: CASSLGGAGGGYTF.

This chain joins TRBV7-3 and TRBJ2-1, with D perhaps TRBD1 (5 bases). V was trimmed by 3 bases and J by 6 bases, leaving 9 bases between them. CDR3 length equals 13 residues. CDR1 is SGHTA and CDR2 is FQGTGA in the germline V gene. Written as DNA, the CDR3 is TGTGCCAGCAGCTTCGGACACATCAATGAGCAGTTCTTC. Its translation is CASSFGHINEQFF.

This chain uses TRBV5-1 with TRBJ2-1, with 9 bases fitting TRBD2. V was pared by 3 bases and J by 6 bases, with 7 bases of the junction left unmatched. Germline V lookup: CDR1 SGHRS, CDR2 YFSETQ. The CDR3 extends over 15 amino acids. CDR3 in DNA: TGCGCCAGCAGCTACGGGACTAGCCTTATCAATGAGCAGTTCTTC. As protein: CASSYGTSLINEQFF.